This T cell receptor beta chain comes out of a study of CD8 T cells in Susac syndrome. Peripheral blood CD8+ and CD4+ T cells were profiled by TCR beta sequencing. Negative isolation yielded CD8+ and CD4+ T cells; FACS enriched TEMRA cells. Germline V gene lookup returns CDR1 SGHTA and CDR2 FQGNSA. The CDR3 is made up of 11 amino acids. V was clipped by 5 bases and J by 2 bases, with 3 bases between them. Random hexamers were used to reverse transcribe 0.5 to 1 ug of RNA. The immunoSEQ assay covered 54 Vbeta and 13 Jbeta segments for CDR3. TCRdb passed the immunoSEQ multiplex PCR reads through MiXCR, listing each CDR3 protein once. The data hold around 150,000 distinct CDR3 sequences, with approximately 95% observed a single time. A single count supports this clonotype.

The chain recombines TRBV7-2 with TRBJ1-2; no reliable D call. This receptor was taken from a human donor with multiple sclerosis. Sequenced: CD4+ T cells from PBMCs. This CDR3 is CASSRNYGYTF. The CDR3, as DNA: TGTGCCAGCAGCCGAAACTATGGCTACACCTTC.